The 27 T cell receptor beta chains below all came from one sample that was sequenced in a study of blood T cell repertoires in COVID-19. Generated by immunoSEQ multiplex PCR, the TCRdb table keeps only in-frame clones and is missing some. The data contain 200,000 or so clones, over 75% of them seen just once; the ten biggest clones take up approximately 18%. The specimen sequenced was peripheral blood. The receptors were sampled from a person aged 65-85 years with COVID-19, enrolled during active disease.

Concerning this clone itself: The junction and the germline gene differ at one end; a read error may be behind it. The chain is built from TRBV4-1 and TRBJ1-3, with 7 bases fitting TRBD1. CDR1 is MGHRA and CDR2 is YSYEKL in the germline V gene. CDR3 length: 16 amino acids. The CDR3 here is CASSKEGQFSGNTIYF. The CDR3 region has the DNA TGCGCCAGCAGCAAAGAGGGACAGTTCTCTGGAAACACCATATATTTT.

This chain links TRBV7-9 with TRBJ1-6; D is perhaps TRBD1 (5 bases). This CDR3 has 14 residues. V dropped 11 bases and J dropped 5 bases, with 16 bases sitting between them. The V gene's germline CDR1 is SEHNR and CDR2 FQNEAQ (reference sequence). CDR3 residues: CAATSAGNNSPLHF. The CDR3 DNA follows: TGTGCCGCAACTTCGGCAGGGAATAATTCACCCCTCCACTTT.

The chain links TRBV25-1 to TRBJ1-5; D gene ambiguous. V lost 6 bases to trimming and J lost 5 bases, with 14 bases between them. The CDR3 is made up of 14 amino acids. Germline CDR1 MGHDK, CDR2 SYGVNS. The CDR3 coding sequence is TGTGCCAGCAGCGTTCGAGGGTGGGATCAGCCCCAGCATTTT. Its translation is CASSVRGWDQPQHF.

The J gene is TRBJ2-5, the V gene TRBV18; a weak D match, TRBD1 (5 bases). The V gene's germline CDR1 is KGHSH and CDR2 LQKENI. The CDR3 covers 14 residues. V was trimmed by 4 bases and J by 4 bases, leaving 13 bases between them. The CDR3 here is CASSQGALTETQYF. In nucleotides, the CDR3 is TGTGCCAGCTCACAAGGGGCCCTAACAGAGACCCAGTACTTC.

This clone was seen only once. This sequence joins TRBV18 and TRBJ2-2, with unresolved D. CDR1 is KGHSH and CDR2 is LQKENI in the germline V gene. This CDR3 region has 16 residues. V gave up 1 base and J gave up 2 bases, with 11 bases separating them. DNA of the CDR3: TGTGCCAGCTCACCACGGCAGGATCTCAACACCGGGGAGCTGTTTTTT. This gives the protein CASSPRQDLNTGELFF.

The gene calls are TRBV28 and TRBJ2-7; TRBD2 matches at 7 bases. Trimming at V came to 8 bases and at J to 4 bases, leaving 5 bases not matched to a gene. There are 12 residues in the CDR3. The germline V gene encodes CDR1 MDHEN and CDR2 SYDVKM. The DNA for the CDR3 is TGTGCCAGCGGGAGGGCCGGGTACGAGCAGTACTTC. Translating it yields CASGRAGYEQYF.

V is TRBV5-1 and J is TRBJ2-2; 9 bases match TRBD1. V lost 0 bases and J lost 3; bases outside the gene matches: 0. The CDR3 is 15 amino acids. CDR1 is SGHRS and CDR2 is YFSETQ in the germline V gene. The CDR3 is CASSLGDRDTGELFF. In DNA, the CDR3 is TGCGCCAGCAGCTTGGGGGACAGGGACACCGGGGAGCTGTTTTTT.

The rearrangement uses TRBV15 and TRBJ1-4, with D possibly matching TRBD1 (5 bases). This CDR3 region has 16 residues. V was clipped by 0 bases and J by 6 bases, with 14 bases between them. The germline V gene encodes CDR1 LNHNV and CDR2 YYDKDF (reference sequence). The chain's CDR3 is CATSRDWAGRDEKLFF. As DNA, the CDR3 is TGTGCCACCAGCAGAGATTGGGCGGGACGGGATGAAAAACTGTTTTTT.

The J gene is TRBJ2-3, the V gene TRBV4-1; 11 bases align to TRBD2. With V trimmed by 0 bases and J by 8 bases, 10 bases remained unmatched. Germline lookup yields CDR1 MGHRA and CDR2 YSYEKL. The CDR3 runs 17 residues. The CDR3 reads CASSQDILAGESGTQYF. The CDR3 region has the DNA TGCGCCAGCAGCCAAGACATACTAGCGGGAGAATCCGGTACGCAGTATTTT.

This clone was observed a handful of times. This rearrangement joins TRBV7-8 to TRBJ1-1; 9 nucleotides match TRBD1. The CDR3 is 16 residues long. Per germline, CDR1 SGHVS and CDR2 FQNEAQ. J lost 0 bases, V lost 5 bases, and 7 bases had no gene match. In nucleotides, the CDR3 is TGTGCCAGCAGCCTAGGACAGGGGACCTTGAACACTGAAGCTTTCTTT. It translates to CASSLGQGTLNTEAFF. Complete variable domain (other parts from reference TRBV7-8 and TRBJ1-1): GAGVSQSPRYKVAKRGQDVALRCDPISGHVSLFWYQQALGQGPEFLTYFQNEAQLDKSGLPSDRFFAERPEGSVSTLKIQRTQQEDSAVYLCASSLGQGTLNTEAFFGQGTRLTVV.

The chain employs TRBV14 and TRBJ2-7; 7 bases fit TRBD2. This CDR3 contains 14 residues. Germline values: CDR1 SGHDN, CDR2 FVKESK. V shed 2 bases, J shed 2 bases, and the junction held 3 bases outside the gene matches. The CDR3 region is CASSQRSGTYEQYF. Here the CDR3 DNA reads TGTGCCAGCAGCCAACGAAGCGGGACCTACGAGCAGTACTTC. The entire variable domain, with the rest obtained from reference TRBV14 and TRBJ2-7, is as follows: EAGVTQFPSHSVIEKGQTVTLRCDPISGHDNLYWYRRVMGKEIKFLLHFVKESKQDESGMPNNRFLAERTGGTYSTLKVQPAELEDSGVYFCASSQRSGTYEQYFGPGTRLTVT.

The chain combines TRBV3-1 (or the pseudogene TRBV3-2) with TRBJ2-1, with 12 bases that match TRBD2. V shed 4 bases and J 8 bases; nucleotides not matched to a gene: 6. Germline values: CDR1 LGHDT, CDR2 YNNKEL (reference sequence). The CDR3 is 15 residues long. The CDR3 region has the DNA TGTGCCAGCAGCCTAGGGGCTAGCGGGAGGGATGAGCAGTTCTTC. Protein sequence: CASSLGASGRDEQFF.

The chain uses TRBV3-1 (or the pseudogene TRBV3-2) and TRBJ1-1; D gene unclear. This CDR3 has 13 amino acids. V was cut by 4 bases and J by 1 base, with 7 bases left in between. The germline V gene has CDR1 LGHDT and CDR2 YNNKEL (reference sequence). The CDR3 loop reads CASSLPGNTEAFF. The CDR3 bases are TGTGCCAGCAGCCTTCCAGGGAACACTGAAGCTTTCTTT.

The chain uses TRBV5-1 and TRBJ2-3; TRBD1 matches at 8 bases. This CDR3 comprises 16 residues. The germline CDR1 and CDR2 sequences are SGHRS and YFSETQ. With 2 bases clipped from V and 4 bases from J, the junction kept 9 bases outside the gene matches. CDR3 DNA: TGCGCCAGCAGCTTACTCAACAGGGGGGCATCAGATACGCAGTATTTT. It yields the protein CASSLLNRGASDTQYF.

The J gene is TRBJ2-7, the V gene TRBV7-8, with 8 nucleotides matching TRBD1. This CDR3 spans 16 amino acids. Germline-derived CDR1 and CDR2 are SGHVS and FQNEAQ. V was pared by 4 bases and J by 3 bases, with 11 bases of the junction left unmatched. This CDR3 is CASSSETGTGVYEQYF. DNA of the CDR3: TGTGCCAGCAGCTCCGAAACCGGGACAGGAGTCTACGAGCAGTACTTC.

V gene TRBV28 combines with J gene TRBJ1-3; D gene unclear. Germline V gene sequence: CDR1 MDHEN, CDR2 SYDVKM. CDR3 length: 12 residues. The V end lost 5 bases, the J end lost 3 bases, and 5 bases lay between the germline ends. DNA for the CDR3: TGTGCCAGCAGTCCTTTTGGAAACACCATATATTTT. Translated, it gives CASSPFGNTIYF.

The V call is TRBV6-5, the J call TRBJ2-7; D ambiguous. CDR1 and CDR2 from the germline V gene are MNHEY and SVGAGI. The length of the CDR3 is 14 residues. V was cut by 1 base and J by 3 bases, with 10 bases left in between. The DNA of the CDR3 is TGTGCCAGCAGTTACTTTTATAGGAGCTACGAGCAGTACTTC. Encoded protein: CASSYFYRSYEQYF.

The rearrangement joins TRBV6-5 to TRBJ1-3; TRBD1 agrees at 10 bases. Germline trimming cut 6 bases from V and 1 base from J; bases unmatched to any gene: 0. The CDR3 is 14 amino acids. CDR1 and CDR2 (germline): MNHEY, SVGAGI. The CDR3 reads CASRDRGSGNTIYF. The CDR3 DNA follows: TGTGCCAGCAGGGACAGGGGGTCTGGAAACACCATATATTTT.

This chain links TRBV7-5 with TRBJ1-5; the table's D call of TRBD1 was not tested on the DNA. TRBV7-5 is reported as a pseudogene. The CDR3 contains 19 residues. The CDR3 loop reads CVGSLVGRGVPFSNQPQHF. CDR3 in DNA: TGTGTCGGAAGCTTAGTGGGCAGGGGGGTCCCTTTTAGCAATCAGCCCCAGCATTTT.

The chain joins TRBV21-1 to TRBJ1-4. TRBV21-1 is labeled a pseudogene. There are 13 residues in the CDR3. CDR3 loop: CASNPTYNEKLFF. The CDR3 region has the DNA TGTGCCAGCAACCCGACTTACAATGAAAAACTGTTTTTT.

DNA of the CDR3: TGTGCCATCAAGGCGGGGGGCCAAGAGACCCAGTACTTC. Translated: CAIKAGGQETQYF. The rearrangement uses TRBV10-3 and TRBJ2-5; 8 nucleotides align to TRBD2. The CDR3 length is 13 residues. The V gene's germline CDR1 is ENHRY and CDR2 SYGVKD. J lost 1 base, V lost 7 bases, and 2 bases had no gene match.

The gene calls are TRBV7-2 and TRBJ2-5, with TRBD2 matching over 9 bases. The CDR3 covers 17 residues. Trimming removed 5 bases from V and 5 bases from J; junction bases left unmatched: 15. From germline, CDR1 is SGHTA and CDR2 FQGNSA. The CDR3 region has the DNA TGTGCCAGCAGCCCGCAAGCGCTAGCGGGGCCCGGTGAGACCCAGTACTTC. Translated, it gives CASSPQALAGPGETQYF.

This chain connects TRBV5-5 to TRBJ2-1, with 9 bases identical to TRBD2. With V trimmed by 1 base and J by 0 bases, 8 bases remained unmatched. The CDR3 is made up of 18 amino acids. Germline-derived CDR1 and CDR2 are SGHKS and YYEKEE (reference sequence). The CDR3 loop is CASSLSLAGTSSYNEQFF. The CDR3 DNA sequence: TGTGCCAGCAGCTTGTCTCTAGCGGGGACATCCTCCTACAATGAGCAGTTCTTC.

The chain recombines TRBV7-3 with TRBJ2-5; 10 bases align to TRBD2. The length of the CDR3 is 15 residues. Germline lookup yields CDR1 SGHTA and CDR2 FQGTGA. V was clipped by 1 base and J by 5 bases; unmatched bases: 4. CDR3 in DNA: TGTGCCAGCAGCTTAAAAGCGGGAGGGTTGGAGACCCAGTACTTC. Its translation: CASSLKAGGLETQYF.

This chain links TRBV4-3 with TRBJ1-6; 9 bases map to TRBD1. The J segment lost 4 bases and the V segment lost 2 bases, leaving 9 bases of the junction unmatched. Germline lookup yields CDR1 LGHNA and CDR2 YSLEER. This CDR3 spans 18 amino acids. The DNA for the CDR3 is TGCGCCAGCAGCCAAATTTCGGGACAGGGTGGTTATAATTCACCCCTCCACTTT. It specifies CASSQISGQGGYNSPLHF.

This chain links TRBV7-2 with TRBJ2-3; TRBD2 agrees at 8 bases. The CDR3 length is 18 residues. Germline trimming cut 0 bases from V and 0 bases from J; bases unmatched to any gene: 8. CDR1 and CDR2 from the germline V gene are SGHTA and FQGNSA. The CDR3 region is CASSLARGGQVSTDTQYF. DNA for the CDR3: TGTGCCAGCAGCTTAGCGCGCGGGGGGCAGGTTAGCACAGATACGCAGTATTTT.

The CDR3 region is CASILGAGRHEQFF. DNA for the CDR3: TGTGCCAGCATCCTAGGGGCCGGGAGGCATGAGCAGTTCTTC. V is TRBV7-3 and J is TRBJ2-1; 7 positions agree with TRBD2. Germline V gene lookup returns CDR1 SGHTA and CDR2 FQGTGA. The CDR3 covers 14 residues. The junction had 11 bases not matched to a gene; V was cut back by 7 bases and J by 8 bases.